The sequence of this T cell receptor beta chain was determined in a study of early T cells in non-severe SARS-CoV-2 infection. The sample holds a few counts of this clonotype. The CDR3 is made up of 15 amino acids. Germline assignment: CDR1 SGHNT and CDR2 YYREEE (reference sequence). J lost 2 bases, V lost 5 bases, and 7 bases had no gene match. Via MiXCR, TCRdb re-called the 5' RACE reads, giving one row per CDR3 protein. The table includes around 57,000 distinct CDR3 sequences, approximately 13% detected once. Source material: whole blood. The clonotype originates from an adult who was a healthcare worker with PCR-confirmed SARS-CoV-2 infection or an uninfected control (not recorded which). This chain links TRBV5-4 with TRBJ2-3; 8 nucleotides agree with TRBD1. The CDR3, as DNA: TGTGCCAGCAGTTCCGGGACAGGACACACAGATACGCAGTATTTT. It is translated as CASSSGTGHTDTQYF.